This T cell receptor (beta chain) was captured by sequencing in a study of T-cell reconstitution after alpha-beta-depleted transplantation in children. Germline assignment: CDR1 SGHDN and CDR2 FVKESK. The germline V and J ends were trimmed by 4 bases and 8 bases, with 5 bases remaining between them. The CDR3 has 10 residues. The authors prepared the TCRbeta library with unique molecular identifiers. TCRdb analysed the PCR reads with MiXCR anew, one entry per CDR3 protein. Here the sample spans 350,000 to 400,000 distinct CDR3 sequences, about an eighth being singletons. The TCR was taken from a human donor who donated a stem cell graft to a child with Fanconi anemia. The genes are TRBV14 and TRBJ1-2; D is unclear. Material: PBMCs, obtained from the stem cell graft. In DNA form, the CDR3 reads TGTGCCAGCAGCCGGACGGGCTACACCTTC. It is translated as CASSRTGYTF.